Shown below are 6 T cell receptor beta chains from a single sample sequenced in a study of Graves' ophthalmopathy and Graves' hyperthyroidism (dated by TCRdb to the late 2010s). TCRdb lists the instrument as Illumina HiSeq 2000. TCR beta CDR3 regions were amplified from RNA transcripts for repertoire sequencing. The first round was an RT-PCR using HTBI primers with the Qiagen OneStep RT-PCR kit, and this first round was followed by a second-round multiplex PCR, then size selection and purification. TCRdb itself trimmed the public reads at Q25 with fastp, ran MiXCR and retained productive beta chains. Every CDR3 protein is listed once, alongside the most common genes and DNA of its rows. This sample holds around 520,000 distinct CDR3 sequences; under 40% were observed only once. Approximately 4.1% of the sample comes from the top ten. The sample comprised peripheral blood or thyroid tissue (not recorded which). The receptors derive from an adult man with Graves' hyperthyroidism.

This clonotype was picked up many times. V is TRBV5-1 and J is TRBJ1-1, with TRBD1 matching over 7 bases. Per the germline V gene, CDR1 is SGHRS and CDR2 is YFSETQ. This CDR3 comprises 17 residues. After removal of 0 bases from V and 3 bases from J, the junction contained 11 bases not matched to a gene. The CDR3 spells CASSLVGRGQFDTEAFF. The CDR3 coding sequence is TGCGCCAGCAGCTTGGTGGGGAGGGGGCAGTTCGACACTGAAGCTTTCTTT. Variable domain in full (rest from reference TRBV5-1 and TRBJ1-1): KAGVTQTPRYLIKTRGQQVTLSCSPISGHRSVSWYQQTPGQGLQFLFEYFSETQRNKGNFPGRFSGRQFSNSRSEMNVSTLELGDSALYLCASSLVGRGQFDTEAFFGQGTRLTVV.

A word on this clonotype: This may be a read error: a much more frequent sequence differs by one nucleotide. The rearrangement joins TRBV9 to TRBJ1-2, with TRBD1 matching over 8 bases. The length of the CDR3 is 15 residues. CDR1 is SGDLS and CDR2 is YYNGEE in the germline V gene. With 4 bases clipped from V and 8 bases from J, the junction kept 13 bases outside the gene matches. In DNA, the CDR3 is TGTGCCAGCAGCCCCCCAACGGACAGGGCGGACGGCTACACCTTC. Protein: CASSPPTDRADGYTF.

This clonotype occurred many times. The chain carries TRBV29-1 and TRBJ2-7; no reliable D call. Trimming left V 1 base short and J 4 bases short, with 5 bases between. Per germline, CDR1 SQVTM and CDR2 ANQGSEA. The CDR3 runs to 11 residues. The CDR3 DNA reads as TGCAGCGTTGAAGGGGTTTACGAGCAGTACTTC. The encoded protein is CSVEGVYEQYF.

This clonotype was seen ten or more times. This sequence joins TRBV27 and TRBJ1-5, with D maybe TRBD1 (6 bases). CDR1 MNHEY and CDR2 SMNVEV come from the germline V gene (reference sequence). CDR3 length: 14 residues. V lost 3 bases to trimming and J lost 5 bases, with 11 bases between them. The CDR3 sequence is CASSFAGVHQPQHF. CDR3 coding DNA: TGTGCCAGCAGTTTCGCAGGGGTGCATCAGCCCCAGCATTTT.

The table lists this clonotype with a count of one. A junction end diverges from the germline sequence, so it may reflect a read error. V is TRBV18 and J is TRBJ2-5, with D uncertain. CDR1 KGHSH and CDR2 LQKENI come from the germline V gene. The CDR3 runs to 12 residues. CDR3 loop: CANSPIQETQYF. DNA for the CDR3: TGTGCCAACTCACCTATTCAAGAGACCCAGTACTTC.

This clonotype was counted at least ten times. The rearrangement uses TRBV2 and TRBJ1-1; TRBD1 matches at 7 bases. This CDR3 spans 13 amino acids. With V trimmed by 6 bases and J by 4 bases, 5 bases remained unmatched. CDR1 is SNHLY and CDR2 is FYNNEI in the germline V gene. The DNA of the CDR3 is TGTGCCAGCAGCGACAGGGTGTTCACTGAAGCTTTCTTT. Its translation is CASSDRVFTEAFF.